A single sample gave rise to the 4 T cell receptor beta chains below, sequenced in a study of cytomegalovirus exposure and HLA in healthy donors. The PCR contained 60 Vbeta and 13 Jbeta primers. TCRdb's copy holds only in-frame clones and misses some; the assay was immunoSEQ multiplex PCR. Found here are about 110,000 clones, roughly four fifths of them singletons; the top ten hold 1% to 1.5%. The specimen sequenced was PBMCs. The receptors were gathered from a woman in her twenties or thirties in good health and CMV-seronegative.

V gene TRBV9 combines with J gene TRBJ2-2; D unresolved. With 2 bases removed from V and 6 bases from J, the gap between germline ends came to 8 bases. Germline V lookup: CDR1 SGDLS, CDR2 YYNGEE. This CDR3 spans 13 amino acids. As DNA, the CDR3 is TGTGCCAGCAGCGTTTACCCAGCCGGGGAGCTGTTTTTT. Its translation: CASSVYPAGELFF.

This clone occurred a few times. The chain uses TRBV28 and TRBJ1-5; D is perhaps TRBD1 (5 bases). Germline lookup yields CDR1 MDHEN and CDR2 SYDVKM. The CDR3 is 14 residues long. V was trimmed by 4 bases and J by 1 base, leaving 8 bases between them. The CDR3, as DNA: TGTGCCAGCAGTTGGACAAAGAGCAATCAGCCCCAGCATTTT. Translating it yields CASSWTKSNQPQHF.

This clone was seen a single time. This chain's CDR3 is CASNKGVTETQYF. The CDR3 DNA follows: TGTGCCAGCAACAAGGGAGTAACGGAGACCCAGTACTTC. The chain carries TRBV7-2 and TRBJ2-5; TRBD2 is a possible D gene (5 bases). Germline assignment: CDR1 SGHTA and CDR2 FQGNSA. This CDR3 is built from 13 residues. V lost 7 bases and J lost 5, with 14 bases in between.

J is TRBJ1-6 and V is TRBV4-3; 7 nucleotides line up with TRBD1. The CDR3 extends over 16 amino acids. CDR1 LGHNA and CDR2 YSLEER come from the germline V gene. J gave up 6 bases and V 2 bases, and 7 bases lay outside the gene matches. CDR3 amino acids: CASSQNPGTVNSPLHF. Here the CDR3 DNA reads TGCGCCAGCAGCCAAAACCCCGGGACAGTTAATTCACCCCTCCACTTT.